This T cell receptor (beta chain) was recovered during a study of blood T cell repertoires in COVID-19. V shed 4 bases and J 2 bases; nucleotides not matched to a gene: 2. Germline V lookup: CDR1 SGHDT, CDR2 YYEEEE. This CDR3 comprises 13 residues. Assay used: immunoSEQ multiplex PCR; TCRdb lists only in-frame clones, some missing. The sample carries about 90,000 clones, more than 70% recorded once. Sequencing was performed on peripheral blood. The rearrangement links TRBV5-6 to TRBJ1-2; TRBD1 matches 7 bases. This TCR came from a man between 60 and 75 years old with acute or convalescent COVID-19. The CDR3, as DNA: TGTGCCAGCAGCGAGGGACAGAACTATGGCTACACCTTC. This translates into CASSEGQNYGYTF.